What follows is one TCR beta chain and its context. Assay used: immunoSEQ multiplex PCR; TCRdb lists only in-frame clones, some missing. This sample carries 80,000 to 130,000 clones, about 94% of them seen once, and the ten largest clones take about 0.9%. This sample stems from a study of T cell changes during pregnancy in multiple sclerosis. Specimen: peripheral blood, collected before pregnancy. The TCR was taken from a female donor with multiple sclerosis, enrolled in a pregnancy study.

The CDR3 DNA reads as TGTGCCAGCTCACCGCAGGGGGTCATGGGCTACACCTTC. This translates into CASSPQGVMGYTF. V gene TRBV18 combines with J gene TRBJ1-2; 7 nucleotides match TRBD1. From germline, CDR1 is KGHSH and CDR2 LQKENI. This CDR3 contains 13 residues. V shed 3 bases and J 8 bases; nucleotides not matched to a gene: 6.